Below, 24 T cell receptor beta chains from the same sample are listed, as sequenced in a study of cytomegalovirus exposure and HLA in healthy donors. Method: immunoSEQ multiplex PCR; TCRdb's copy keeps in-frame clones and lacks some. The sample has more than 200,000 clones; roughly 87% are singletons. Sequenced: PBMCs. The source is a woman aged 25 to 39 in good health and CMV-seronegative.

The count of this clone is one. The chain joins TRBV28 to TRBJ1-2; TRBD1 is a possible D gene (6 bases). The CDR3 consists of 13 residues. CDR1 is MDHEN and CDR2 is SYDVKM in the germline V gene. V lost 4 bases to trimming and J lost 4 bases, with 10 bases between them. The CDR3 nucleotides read TGTGCCAGCAGTTATGGACAGTTCTATGGCTACACCTTC. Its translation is CASSYGQFYGYTF.

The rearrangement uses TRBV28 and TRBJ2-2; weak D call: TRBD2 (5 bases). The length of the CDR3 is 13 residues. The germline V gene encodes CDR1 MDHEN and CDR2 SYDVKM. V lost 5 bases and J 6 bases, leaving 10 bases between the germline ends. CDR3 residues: CASSPDSAGELFF. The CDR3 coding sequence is TGTGCCAGCAGTCCGGACTCTGCCGGGGAGCTGTTTTTT.

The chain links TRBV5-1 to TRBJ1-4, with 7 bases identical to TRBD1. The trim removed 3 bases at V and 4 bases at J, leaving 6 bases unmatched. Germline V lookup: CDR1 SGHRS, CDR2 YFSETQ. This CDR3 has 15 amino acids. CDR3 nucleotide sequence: TGCGCCAGCAGCTCTGGACAGGAGATTAATGAAAAACTGTTTTTT. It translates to CASSSGQEINEKLFF.

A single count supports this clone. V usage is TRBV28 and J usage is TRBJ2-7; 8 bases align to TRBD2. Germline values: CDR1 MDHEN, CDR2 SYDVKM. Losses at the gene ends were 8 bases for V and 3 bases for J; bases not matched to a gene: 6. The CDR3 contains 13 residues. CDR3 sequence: CASFTSGDYEQYF. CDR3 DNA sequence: TGTGCCAGCTTCACTAGCGGAGACTACGAGCAGTACTTC. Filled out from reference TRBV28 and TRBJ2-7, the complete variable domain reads DVKVTQSSRYLVKRTGEKVFLECVQDMDHENMFWYRQDPGLGLRLIYFSYDVKMKEKGDIPEGYSVSREKKERFSLILESASTNQTSMYLCASFTSGDYEQYFGPGTRLTVT.

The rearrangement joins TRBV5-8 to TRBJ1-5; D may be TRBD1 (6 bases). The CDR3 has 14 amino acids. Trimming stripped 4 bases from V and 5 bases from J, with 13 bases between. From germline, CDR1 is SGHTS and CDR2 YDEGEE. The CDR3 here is CASSLFQGHQPQHF. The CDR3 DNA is TGTGCCAGCAGCCTCTTCCAGGGGCATCAGCCCCAGCATTTT.

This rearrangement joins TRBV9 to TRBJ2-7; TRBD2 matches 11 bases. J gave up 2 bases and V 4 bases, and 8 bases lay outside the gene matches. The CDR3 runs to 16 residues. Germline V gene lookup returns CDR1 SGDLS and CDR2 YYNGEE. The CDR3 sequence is CASSPGTSGGTYEQYF. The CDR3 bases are TGTGCCAGCAGCCCGGGGACTAGCGGAGGTACCTACGAGCAGTACTTC. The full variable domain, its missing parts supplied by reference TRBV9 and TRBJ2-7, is DSGVTQTPKHLITATGQRVTLRCSPRSGDLSVYWYQQSLDQGLQFLIQYYNGEERAKGNILERFSAQQFPDLHSELNLSSLELGDSALYFCASSPGTSGGTYEQYFGPGTRLTVT.

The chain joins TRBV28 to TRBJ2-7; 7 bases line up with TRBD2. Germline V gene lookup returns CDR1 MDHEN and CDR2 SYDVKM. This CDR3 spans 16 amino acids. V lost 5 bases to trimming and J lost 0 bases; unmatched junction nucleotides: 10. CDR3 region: CASSPLDGRHSYEQYF. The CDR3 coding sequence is TGTGCCAGCAGTCCCCTCGACGGGAGGCACTCCTACGAGCAGTACTTC.

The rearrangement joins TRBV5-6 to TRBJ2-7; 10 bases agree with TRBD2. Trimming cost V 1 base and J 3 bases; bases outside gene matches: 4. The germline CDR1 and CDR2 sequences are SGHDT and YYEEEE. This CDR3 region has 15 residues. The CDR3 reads CASSLIAGGVYEQYF. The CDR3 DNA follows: TGTGCCAGCAGCTTGATAGCGGGGGGCGTCTACGAGCAGTACTTC.

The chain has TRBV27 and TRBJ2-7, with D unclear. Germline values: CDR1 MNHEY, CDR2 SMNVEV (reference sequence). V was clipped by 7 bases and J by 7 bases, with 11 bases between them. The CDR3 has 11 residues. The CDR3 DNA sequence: TGTGCCAGCACCCAGTCTGGTGAGCAGTACTTC. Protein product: CASTQSGEQYF.

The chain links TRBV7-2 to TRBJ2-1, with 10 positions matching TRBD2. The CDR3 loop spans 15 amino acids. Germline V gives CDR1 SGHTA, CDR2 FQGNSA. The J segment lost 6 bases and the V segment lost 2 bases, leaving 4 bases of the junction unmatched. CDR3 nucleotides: TGTGCCAGCAGCTTACGTCTAGCGGGAGTCAATGAGCAGTTCTTC. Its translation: CASSLRLAGVNEQFF.

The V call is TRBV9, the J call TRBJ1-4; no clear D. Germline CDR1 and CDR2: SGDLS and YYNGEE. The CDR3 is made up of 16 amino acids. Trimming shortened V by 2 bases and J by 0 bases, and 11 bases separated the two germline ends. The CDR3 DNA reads TGTGCCAGCAGCGTGGGGTCCGTTGCAACTAATGAAAAACTGTTTTTT. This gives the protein CASSVGSVATNEKLFF.

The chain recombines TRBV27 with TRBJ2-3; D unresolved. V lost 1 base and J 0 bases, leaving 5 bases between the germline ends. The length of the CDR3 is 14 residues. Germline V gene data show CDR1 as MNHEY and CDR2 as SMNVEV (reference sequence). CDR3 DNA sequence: TGTGCCAGCAGTTTATTTGGGAGCACAGATACGCAGTATTTT. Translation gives CASSLFGSTDTQYF.

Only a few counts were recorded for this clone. Written as DNA, the CDR3 is TGTGCCAGTAGTATAGACAGGTGGGGGTCCTACGAGCAGTACTTC. Translation: CASSIDRWGSYEQYF. V usage is TRBV19 and J usage is TRBJ2-7; the D gene could be TRBD1 or TRBD2 (5 bases each). The CDR3 runs 15 residues. The germline V gene has CDR1 LNHDA and CDR2 SQIVND (reference sequence). The ends were cut back, 0 bases at V and 1 base at J, with 10 bases in the middle.

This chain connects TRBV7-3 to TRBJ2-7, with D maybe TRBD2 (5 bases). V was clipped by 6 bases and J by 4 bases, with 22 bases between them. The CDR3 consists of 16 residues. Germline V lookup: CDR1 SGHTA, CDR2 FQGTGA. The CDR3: CASRHRRTENYYEQYF. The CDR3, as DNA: TGTGCCAGCAGACACCGGAGGACCGAGAACTATTACGAGCAGTACTTC.

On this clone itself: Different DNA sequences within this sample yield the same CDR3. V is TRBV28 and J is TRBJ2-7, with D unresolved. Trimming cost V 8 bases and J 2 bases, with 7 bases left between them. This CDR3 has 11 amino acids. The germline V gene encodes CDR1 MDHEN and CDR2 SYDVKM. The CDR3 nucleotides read TGTGCCAGCGGTAGGGCCTACGAGCAGTACTTC. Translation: CASGRAYEQYF.

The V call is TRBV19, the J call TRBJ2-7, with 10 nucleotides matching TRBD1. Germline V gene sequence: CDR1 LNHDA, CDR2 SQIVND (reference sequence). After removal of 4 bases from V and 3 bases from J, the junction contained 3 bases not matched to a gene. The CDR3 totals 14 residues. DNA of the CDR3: TGTGCCAGTAGTACCGGGACAGGGGTCTACGAGCAGTACTTC. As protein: CASSTGTGVYEQYF.

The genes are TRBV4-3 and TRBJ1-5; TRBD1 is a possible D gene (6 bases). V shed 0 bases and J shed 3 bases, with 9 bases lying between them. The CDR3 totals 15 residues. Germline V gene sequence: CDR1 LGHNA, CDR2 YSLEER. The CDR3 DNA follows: TGCGCCAGCAGCCAAGACGGGGGCGTCAATCAGCCCCAGCATTTT. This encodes CASSQDGGVNQPQHF.

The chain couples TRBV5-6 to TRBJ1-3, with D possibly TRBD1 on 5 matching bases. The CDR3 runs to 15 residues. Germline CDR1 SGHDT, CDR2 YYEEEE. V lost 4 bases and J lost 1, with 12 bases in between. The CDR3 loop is CASSPRVISGNTIYF. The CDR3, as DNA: TGTGCCAGCAGCCCCAGGGTAATTTCTGGAAACACCATATATTTT.

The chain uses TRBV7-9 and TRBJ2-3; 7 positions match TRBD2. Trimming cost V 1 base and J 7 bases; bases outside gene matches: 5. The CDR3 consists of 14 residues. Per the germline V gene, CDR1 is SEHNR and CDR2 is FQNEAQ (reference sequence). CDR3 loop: CASSLVGGVNTQYF. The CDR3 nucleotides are TGTGCCAGCAGCTTAGTGGGAGGGGTGAATACGCAGTATTTT.

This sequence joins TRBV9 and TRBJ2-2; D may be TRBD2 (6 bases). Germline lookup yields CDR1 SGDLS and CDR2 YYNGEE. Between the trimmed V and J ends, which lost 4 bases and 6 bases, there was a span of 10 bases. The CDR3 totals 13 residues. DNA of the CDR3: TGTGCCAGCAGCCCGAGCGGGCCCGGGGAGCTGTTTTTT. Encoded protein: CASSPSGPGELFF.

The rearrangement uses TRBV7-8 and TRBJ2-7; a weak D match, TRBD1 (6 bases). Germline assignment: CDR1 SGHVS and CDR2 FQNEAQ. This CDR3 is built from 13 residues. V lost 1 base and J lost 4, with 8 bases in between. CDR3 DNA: TGTGCCAGCAGCTTAGACAGGGCATACGAGCAGTACTTC. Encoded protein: CASSLDRAYEQYF. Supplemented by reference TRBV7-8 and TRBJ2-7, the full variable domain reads GAGVSQSPRYKVAKRGQDVALRCDPISGHVSLFWYQQALGQGPEFLTYFQNEAQLDKSGLPSDRFFAERPEGSVSTLKIQRTQQEDSAVYLCASSLDRAYEQYFGPGTRLTVT.

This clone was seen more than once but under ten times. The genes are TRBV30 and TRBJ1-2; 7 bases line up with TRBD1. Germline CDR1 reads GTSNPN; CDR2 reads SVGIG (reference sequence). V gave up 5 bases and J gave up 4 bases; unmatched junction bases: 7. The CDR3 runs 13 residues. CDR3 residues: CAWLLAGGYGYTF. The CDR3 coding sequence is TGTGCCTGGCTCTTGGCAGGGGGCTATGGCTACACCTTC.

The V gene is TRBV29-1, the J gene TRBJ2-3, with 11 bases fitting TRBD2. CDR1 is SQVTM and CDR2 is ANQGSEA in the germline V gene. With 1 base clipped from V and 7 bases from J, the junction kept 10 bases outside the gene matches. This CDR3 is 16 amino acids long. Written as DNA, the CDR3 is TGCAGCGTTGAAGGAAGTGCTAGCGGGAGGCAAAATACGCAGTATTTT. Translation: CSVEGSASGRQNTQYF.

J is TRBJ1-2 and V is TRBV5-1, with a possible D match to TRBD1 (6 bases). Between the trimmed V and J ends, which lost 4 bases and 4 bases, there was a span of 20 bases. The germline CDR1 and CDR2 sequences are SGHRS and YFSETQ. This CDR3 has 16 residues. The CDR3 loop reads CASSREVGQFFYGYTF. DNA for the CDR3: TGCGCCAGCAGCCGGGAGGTTGGACAGTTTTTCTATGGCTACACCTTC.